Sequencing of this TCR beta chain was carried out in a study of blood T cells in healthy people across ages. Study-wide points: Compared with aged donors, long-lived donors showed fewer expanded clones, suggesting selection.

This clonotype showed up just once. Its target is not known. The germline V gene encodes CDR1 MNHEY and CDR2 SVGAGI. The CDR3 spans 15 residues. Trimming stripped 4 bases from V and 7 bases from J, with 20 bases between. The second PCR ran roughly 6 to 11 cycles with a sample-barcoded 5' primer and J-beta primers. Each CDR3 protein is one row after TCRdb ran MiXCR on the 5' RACE reads. The sample lists under 850,000 distinct CDR3 sequences; about 34% were seen once. The receptor was isolated from a man aged 18 to 35 in good health. The sample was blood. The chain employs TRBV6-5 and TRBJ2-7, with D tentatively TRBD1 or TRBD2 (7 bases each). The CDR3 bases are TGTGCCAGCAGTTGGGGGACAGAGGACGGGGGGGAGCAGTACTTC. Residues: CASSWGTEDGGEQYF.